Below, 9 T cell receptor beta chains from the same sample are listed, as sequenced in a study of T cells in Graves' hyperthyroidism and ophthalmopathy. Researchers amplified the TCR beta CDR3 regions from RNA transcripts. HTBI primers were employed in a first-round RT-PCR of the TCR CDR3. TCRdb re-derived calls from the multiplex PCR reads in MiXCR, one entry per CDR3 protein. Found here are 330,000 or so distinct CDR3 sequences, about a sixth of them singletons; the top ten hold about 14%. Specimen: blood. The receptors originated from a woman aged 40 to 49 with Graves' ophthalmopathy.

This clonotype has ten or more counts. The chain recombines TRBV24-1 with TRBJ1-2; TRBD1 agrees at 9 bases. V lost 4 bases to trimming and J lost 4 bases; unmatched junction nucleotides: 9. Germline loops: CDR1 KGHDR, CDR2 SFDVKD. The CDR3 length is 16 residues. CDR3 coding DNA: TGTGCCACCAGTGAAACAGGGGGCGCGAATTTCTATGGCTACACCTTC. Translated: CATSETGGANFYGYTF.

This clonotype was recorded many times. This chain uses TRBV30 with TRBJ1-3; D possibly corresponds to TRBD1 (6 bases). Germline V gene lookup returns CDR1 GTSNPN and CDR2 SVGIG (reference sequence). This CDR3 has 14 residues. V lost 0 bases, J lost 2 bases, and 8 bases lay in between. The CDR3 loop is CAWSVGQPGNTIYF. DNA for the CDR3: TGTGCCTGGAGTGTCGGACAGCCTGGAAACACCATATATTTT.

This clonotype was seen many times. The V call is TRBV5-1, the J call TRBJ2-5, with 8 bases lining up with TRBD2. The V gene end was trimmed by 1 base and the J gene end by 3 bases; junction bases not matched to a gene: 2. This CDR3 contains 14 residues. Germline V gives CDR1 SGHRS, CDR2 YFSETQ. In DNA, the CDR3 is TGCGCCAGCAGCTTGTACGGGGGGGAAGAGACCCAGTACTTC. Residues: CASSLYGGEETQYF.

This clonotype was found many times. Sequence at one end of the junction differs from germline and may be a read error. This sequence joins TRBV12-3 or TRBV12-4 and TRBJ2-5; 10 bases are shared with TRBD2. The CDR3 extends over 14 amino acids. CDR3 sequence: CASRLAGGGETQYF. The CDR3 DNA follows: TGTGCCAGCAGGTTAGCGGGAGGTGGAGAGACCCAGTACTTC.

This clonotype was seen many times. The chain recombines TRBV20-1 with TRBJ2-5; no clear D. Germline V gene sequence: CDR1 DFQATT, CDR2 SNEGSKA (reference sequence). The CDR3 has 10 amino acids. The ends were cut back, 6 bases at V and 2 bases at J, with 4 bases in the middle. CDR3 DNA: TGCAGTGCGTTACAAGAGACCCAGTACTTC. Residues: CSALQETQYF.

This clonotype was recorded at least ten times. The chain is built from TRBV5-6 and TRBJ2-5; D is possibly TRBD1 (5 bases). The CDR3 length is 13 residues. Germline CDR1 SGHDT, CDR2 YYEEEE. Trimming stripped 4 bases from V and 3 bases from J, with 10 bases between. As DNA, the CDR3 is TGTGCCAGCAGCCCGGCACAGGAAGAGACCCAGTACTTC. As protein: CASSPAQEETQYF.

This clonotype was observed many times. The rearrangement joins TRBV5-1 to TRBJ2-2; weak D call: TRBD1 (5 bases). The ends were cut back, 6 bases at V and 2 bases at J, with 14 bases in the middle. Germline V gene sequence: CDR1 SGHRS, CDR2 YFSETQ. This CDR3 contains 15 residues. CDR3 loop: CASTSFRGNTGELFF. The CDR3 bases are TGCGCCAGCACCTCGTTTAGGGGTAACACCGGGGAGCTGTTTTTT.

In its sample, this clonotype was seen many times. V and J are TRBV6-2 or TRBV6-3 and TRBJ2-2; 9 bases match TRBD2. Germline V lookup: CDR1 MNHEY, CDR2 SVGEGT. After removal of 6 bases from V and 4 bases from J, the junction contained 18 bases not matched to a gene. The CDR3 length is 19 residues. Here the CDR3 DNA reads TGTGCCAGCAGCCTTCCTCCGCTCGGTCTAGCGGGACTCACCGGGGAGCTGTTTTTT. Translation gives CASSLPPLGLAGLTGELFF.

The table lists this clonotype with many counts. This chain uses TRBV4-3 with TRBJ2-7, with 8 positions matching TRBD1. Unmatched junction bases numbered 2, after V lost 1 base and J lost 0 bases. The germline gives CDR1 LGHNA, CDR2 YSLEER. The CDR3 extends over 15 amino acids. The CDR3: CASSQGTGSSYEQYF. CDR3 nucleotide sequence: TGCGCCAGCAGCCAAGGGACAGGGAGCTCCTACGAGCAGTACTTC.